These 7 T cell receptor beta chains share one sample of origin, sequenced in a study of shared T cell receptors in the human thymus. Using immunoSEQ multiplex PCR, the repertoire was profiled, and TCRdb retains in-frame clones only, with some absent. Counted here are hundreds of thousands of clones, 85% to 95% occurring once; the ten biggest clones make up roughly 0.02%. The sequenced material came from thymocytes. The receptors were gathered from a human donor.

The DNA of the CDR3 is TGTGCCAGTAGTATAGATCTAGAGGCGGCCATGAACACTGAAGCTTTCTTT. Protein product: CASSIDLEAAMNTEAFF. This chain links TRBV19 with TRBJ1-1, with no clear D. The CDR3 is 17 amino acids. Germline CDR1 is LNHDA and CDR2 is SQIVND (reference sequence). V was cut by 0 bases and J by 0 bases, with 14 bases left in between.

The genes are TRBV28 and TRBJ1-1; D possibly corresponds to TRBD1 (5 bases). Germline V gene lookup returns CDR1 MDHEN and CDR2 SYDVKM. The CDR3 runs to 15 residues. The V end lost 4 bases, the J end lost 11 bases, and 23 bases lay between the germline ends. CDR3 coding DNA: TGTGCCAGCAGTTGGGGGTTGGTGCAAATTGCGCAGGCTTTCTTT. Translation: CASSWGLVQIAQAFF. Full variable domain (outside the CDR3, taken from reference TRBV28 and TRBJ1-1): DVKVTQSSRYLVKRTGEKVFLECVQDMDHENMFWYRQDPGLGLRLIYFSYDVKMKEKGDIPEGYSVSREKKERFSLILESASTNQTSMYLCASSWGLVQIAQAFFGQGTRLTVV.

J is TRBJ1-4 and V is TRBV19; D may be TRBD1 (6 bases). The CDR3 covers 15 residues. The ends were cut back, 4 bases at V and 7 bases at J, with 16 bases in the middle. Germline V lookup: CDR1 LNHDA, CDR2 SQIVND (reference sequence). The CDR3 bases are TGTGCCAGTAGTACAACAGGGTTCGTTGGTGAAAAACTGTTTTTT. Protein: CASSTTGFVGEKLFF. The full variable domain, rest sourced from reference TRBV19 and TRBJ1-4, is DGGITQSPKYLFRKEGQNVTLSCEQNLNHDAMYWYRQDPGQGLRLIYYSQIVNDFQKGDIAEGYSVSREKKESFPLTVTSAQKNPTAFYLCASSTTGFVGEKLFFGSGTQLSVL.

The chain carries TRBV6-1 and TRBJ1-2; D not resolved. In germline, CDR1 is MNHNS, CDR2 SASEGT. This CDR3 region has 13 residues. Trimming pared 6 bases from V and 3 bases from J, leaving 11 bases between. The CDR3 nucleotides read TGTGCCAGCAGGTATACAAGAGACTATGGCTACACCTTC. It specifies CASRYTRDYGYTF.

The V and J genes are TRBV2 and TRBJ1-4, with 8 bases lining up with TRBD1. V trimming: 4 bases; J trimming: 0 bases; junction bases outside the gene matches: 10. The CDR3 is 18 residues long. Germline V gives CDR1 SNHLY, CDR2 FYNNEI. The CDR3 DNA reads as TGTGCCAGCAGTGCACGGGACAGGTCAATAGCAACTAATGAAAAACTGTTTTTT. Encoded protein: CASSARDRSIATNEKLFF.

V is TRBV5-4 and J is TRBJ2-7, with 8 bases fitting TRBD1. The CDR3 has 14 amino acids. CDR1 and CDR2 from the germline V gene are SGHNT and YYREEE (reference sequence). V shed 0 bases, J shed 5 bases, and the junction held 4 bases outside the gene matches. For the CDR3, the DNA is TGTGCCAGCAGCTTGGGCAGGGGGCGTGACGAGCAGTACTTC. It encodes CASSLGRGRDEQYF.

This clone was seen just once. This chain links TRBV21-1 with TRBJ1-5; TRBD1, the table's D call, lacks a check against the DNA. TRBV21-1 is a documented pseudogene. The length of the CDR3 is 16 residues. CDR3 DNA sequence: TGTGCCAGCACCCCAAAGGGGACAGGGGGCAGTCAGCCCCAGCATTTT. This codes for CASTPKGTGGSQPQHF.